This TCR beta chain was profiled in a study of T cells after yellow fever vaccination. Findings and caveats of the study: The study found a weaker secondary response that peaked faster, day 5 versus 15.

Generation of TCR cDNA used 5'RACE template switching (which added a universal primer site and UMIs). MiXCR, applied by TCRdb to the 5' RACE reads, yields one record per CDR3 protein. The top ten clones hold 14% of a sample with 450,000 to 550,000 distinct CDR3 sequences, 15% to 20% of them seen once. The CDR3 extends over 13 amino acids. With 4 bases removed from V and 4 bases from J, the gap between germline ends came to 9 bases. Germline CDR1 reads SGHKS; CDR2 reads YYEKEE (reference sequence). This clonotype was seen a handful of times. Its target is unknown. The sequencing here drew on PBMCs, taken 15 days after the yellow fever booster vaccination. The J gene is TRBJ2-1, the V gene TRBV5-5; D is perhaps TRBD2 (5 bases). This clonotype was sampled from a man aged 30 to 39 who received the YFV17D yellow fever vaccine. The chain's CDR3 is CASSSSEYNEQFF. DNA for the CDR3: TGTGCCAGCAGCAGTAGCGAGTACAATGAGCAGTTCTTC.